This T cell receptor (beta chain) was sequenced for a study of shared clonotypes between healthy human individuals. Study details: Samples came from a couple of female and a few male donors aged 18 to 49. Overall study findings and caveats: All-four-donor shared clonotypes had higher generation probabilities than non-shared clonotypes did. Clonotype sharing across four donors was observed for 4.5% to 6.5% of naive CD4 clonotypes.

On this clone: Its matching antigen is unknown.

The CDR3 totals 14 residues. The V end was cut by 2 bases, the J end by 10 bases, with 12 bases between. Germline loops: CDR1 MNHEY, CDR2 SVGAGI. The data were produced by immunoSEQ multiplex PCR, yet TCRdb's version contains in-frame clones alone and is incomplete. Seen here are roughly 1,100,000 clones, approximately 70% observed once, and the top ten hold approximately 1.5%. The source of this sequence is a man aged 18 to 30 in good health. Material: memory CD4+ T cells sorted from blood. Noted subset: CD45RA-negative fraction. The rearrangement links TRBV6-5 to TRBJ1-6; D remains ambiguous. In nucleotides, the CDR3 is TGTGCCAGCAGTTACCCCAGTTATGGATCACCCCTCCACTTT. Translated, it gives CASSYPSYGSPLHF.